Listed here is a single T cell receptor (beta chain). It was uncontrolled infection, other autoimmune disease, pregnancy or lactation that excluded patients. This sample was included in a study of T cells in Graves' hyperthyroidism and ophthalmopathy. V was clipped by 8 bases and J by 9 bases; unmatched bases: 7. CDR1 SNHLY and CDR2 FYNNEI come from the germline V gene. The CDR3 consists of 15 residues. RNA transcripts served as the template for amplifying TCR beta CDR3 regions. The HTBI primer set drove a first-round RT-PCR of the TCR CDR3. TCRdb processed the multiplex PCR reads anew with MiXCR; each CDR3 protein has one entry. The sample lists 450,000 to 650,000 distinct CDR3 sequences, 17% occurring once.

Sequencing input: blood. This receptor was identified in a young woman with Graves' ophthalmopathy. The J gene is TRBJ2-1, the V gene TRBV2; TRBD2 aligns across 16 bases. DNA for the CDR3: TGTGCCAGCCAGAGGGGGACTAGCGGGGGGGTTGAGCAGTTCTTC. Translating gives CASQRGTSGGVEQFF. Looking up the rest from reference TRBV2 and TRBJ2-1 gives the full variable domain: EPEVTQTPSHQVTQMGQEVILRCVPISNHLYFYWYRQILGQKVEFLVSFYNNEISEKSEIFDDQFSVERPDGSNFTLKIRSTKLEDSAMYFCASQRGTSGGVEQFFGPGTRLTVL.